Listed below are T cell receptor beta chains from one sample, sequenced in a study of blood T cell repertoires in COVID-19. Measured with immunoSEQ multiplex PCR; TCRdb has only the in-frame clones, and not every one. Of 450,000 or so clones detected, 75% to 90% appear once; the ten largest clones hold around 1.5%. Sequencing was performed on peripheral blood. These receptors were taken from a woman in her thirties or forties with COVID-19, enrolled during active disease. The conserved cysteine and the conserved F or W are not part of the CDR3 here.

12 TRBJ1-4 TRBV30 AWSQTRRGEKLF
15 TRBJ2-7 TRBV6-2/TRBV6-3 ASSFLTSSGINGEQY
14 TRBJ1-1 TRBV21-1 ASSTHLGRGDTEAF
10 TRBJ1-4 TRBV7-8 ASSLEVGKLF
14 TRBJ2-1 TRBV20-1 SASRYLAGGYNEQF
15 TRBJ1-6 TRBV14 ASSQGTGNAYNSPLH
14 TRBJ2-4 TRBV11-2 ASSLVGGTTKNIQY
13 TRBJ1-4 TRBV19 ASSKPLGGVEKLF
13 TRBJ2-1 TRBV6-6 ASIPPAGGHNEQF
14 TRBJ2-3 TRBV7-3 ASSHSSGVLTDTQY
13 TRBJ1-5 TRBV3-1/TRBV3-2 ASSLGQWANQPQH
13 TRBJ2-1 TRBV4-3 ASSLTGTGYNEQF
13 TRBJ1-2 TRBV20-1 SASTRGVGLMGYT
10 TRBJ1-1 TRBV28 ASGQGNTEAF
13 TRBJ1-5 TRBV6-2/TRBV6-3 ASSYGQGAGQPQH